Following are 22 T cell receptor beta chains from one sample sequenced in a study of blood T cell repertoires in COVID-19. The protocol was immunoSEQ multiplex PCR, while the TCRdb copy is restricted to in-frame clones and leaves out a portion. The data hold some 300,000 clones, with around 87% observed a single time. Sequencing was done on a sample of PBMCs or T cells enriched from blood (not recorded which). All receptors come from a young woman with acute COVID-19.

A single count supports this clone. J is TRBJ1-1 and V is TRBV28; perhaps TRBD1 as D (5 bases). Germline CDR1 is MDHEN and CDR2 is SYDVKM. The CDR3 contains 14 residues. Trimming stripped 7 bases from V and 5 bases from J, with 17 bases between. This CDR3 reads CASIPGGERTEAFF. CDR3 sequence (DNA): TGTGCCAGCATCCCCGGGGGTGAGAGGACTGAAGCTTTCTTT.

The chain couples TRBV7-9 to TRBJ1-4; TRBD1 matches 8 bases. The J segment lost 7 bases and the V segment lost 1 base, leaving 11 bases of the junction unmatched. The CDR3 has 17 amino acids. Looked up from germline, CDR1 is SEHNR and CDR2 is FQNEAQ (reference sequence). In nucleotides, the CDR3 is TGTGCCAGCAGCTTAGGGGACAGGCCGGCGGGGGTTGAAAAACTGTTTTTT. The encoded protein is CASSLGDRPAGVEKLFF.

This chain connects TRBV6-1 to TRBJ2-5; 16 bases map to TRBD2. Germline CDR1 and CDR2: MNHNS and SASEGT. The junction had 14 bases not matched to a gene; V was cut back by 6 bases and J by 7 bases. This CDR3 is 18 amino acids long. The CDR3 loop is CASREPPGLAGGPGTQYF. The CDR3 nucleotides read TGTGCCAGCAGAGAACCGCCGGGACTAGCGGGAGGGCCTGGGACCCAGTACTTC.

The rearrangement links TRBV24-1 to TRBJ1-2; perhaps TRBD1 as D (5 bases). The CDR3 has 14 amino acids. With 3 bases removed from V and 4 bases from J, the gap between germline ends came to 11 bases. Germline V gene sequence: CDR1 KGHDR, CDR2 SFDVKD. The CDR3 DNA reads as TGTGCCACCAGTGATCCAGGGAAGTCCTATGGCTACACCTTC. Encoded protein: CATSDPGKSYGYTF.

The chain links TRBV7-6 to TRBJ2-7; 10 nucleotides align to TRBD2. Losses at the gene ends were 1 base for V and 5 bases for J; bases not matched to a gene: 8. This CDR3 contains 16 residues. Germline V lookup: CDR1 SGHVS, CDR2 FNYEAQ. The CDR3 DNA reads TGTGCCAGCAGCTTAGTGGCTAGCGGGAGTGGAAACGAGCAGTACTTC. It translates to CASSLVASGSGNEQYF. The entire variable domain, with the rest obtained from reference TRBV7-6 and TRBJ2-7, is as follows: GAGVSQSPRYKVTKRGQDVALRCDPISGHVSLYWYRQALGQGPEFLTYFNYEAQQDKSGLPNDRFSAERPEGSISTLTIQRTEQRDSAMYRCASSLVASGSGNEQYFGPGTRLTVT.

The chain has TRBV28 and TRBJ1-6; 8 bases are shared with TRBD1. The CDR3 runs 14 residues. Germline V gives CDR1 MDHEN, CDR2 SYDVKM. J gave up 7 bases and V 6 bases, and 5 bases lay outside the gene matches. CDR3 amino acids: CASRGQGQNSPLHF. The CDR3 nucleotides are TGTGCCAGCAGAGGACAGGGACAGAATTCACCCCTCCACTTT.

The chain carries TRBV6-2 or TRBV6-3 and TRBJ1-3; D perhaps matches TRBD1 (5 bases). In germline, CDR1 is MNHEY, CDR2 SVGEGT. V shed 2 bases and J shed 0 bases, with 20 bases lying between them. The CDR3 covers 19 residues. The CDR3: CASSYGGREAFHSGNTIYF. In DNA form, the CDR3 reads TGTGCCAGCAGTTACGGCGGCAGGGAGGCTTTTCACTCTGGAAACACCATATATTTT.

The V and J genes are TRBV14 and TRBJ2-5, with D unclear. The CDR3 has 15 amino acids. Germline CDR1 SGHDN, CDR2 FVKESK. The V gene lost 0 bases and the J gene lost 1 base, with 9 bases spanning the gap. The CDR3 sequence is CASSQDRRSQETQYF. CDR3 nucleotide sequence: TGTGCCAGCAGCCAAGATCGGCGGAGCCAAGAGACCCAGTACTTC.

CDR3 sequence reads: CATSDSDYNNEQFF. The CDR3 DNA reads TGTGCCACCAGTGATTCGGACTACAACAATGAGCAGTTCTTC. The chain employs TRBV24-1 and TRBJ2-1, with D perhaps matching TRBD2 (6 bases). There are 14 residues in the CDR3. V was trimmed by 2 bases and J by 5 bases, leaving 9 bases between them. Germline V lookup: CDR1 KGHDR, CDR2 SFDVKD.

The gene calls are TRBV10-2 and TRBJ1-6; 8 positions agree with TRBD1. The CDR3 runs to 15 residues. V was clipped by 2 bases and J by 10 bases; unmatched bases: 7. In germline, CDR1 is WSHSY, CDR2 SAAADI. CDR3 protein: CASSEGQGRFSPLHF. The CDR3 DNA reads as TGCGCCAGCAGTGAGGGACAGGGAAGATTCTCACCCCTCCACTTT.

The chain links TRBV19 to TRBJ2-3; 9 bases line up with TRBD1. This CDR3 contains 14 residues. J was trimmed by 4 bases and V by 5 bases; bases with no gene match: 4. CDR1 is LNHDA and CDR2 is SQIVND in the germline V gene (reference sequence). The CDR3 region is CASSPGTGPDTQYF. The CDR3 DNA reads TGTGCCAGTAGTCCAGGGACAGGGCCAGATACGCAGTATTTT.

The V gene is TRBV11-3, the J gene TRBJ2-7; D is unclear. The CDR3 is 13 residues long. CDR1 and CDR2 from the germline V gene are SGHNT and YENEEA. V was cut by 3 bases and J by 3 bases, with 9 bases left in between. Here the CDR3 reads CASSLPRSYEQYF. CDR3 coding DNA: TGTGCCAGCAGCTTGCCTCGGAGCTACGAGCAGTACTTC.

This clone was seen only a few times. The rearrangement joins TRBV29-1 to TRBJ1-2; unclear D gene. Trimming took 4 bases from V and 4 from J, leaving 7 bases between them. This CDR3 has 11 residues. In germline, CDR1 is SQVTM, CDR2 ANQGSEA. This CDR3 is CSVAGSYGYTF. For the CDR3, the DNA is TGCAGCGTTGCGGGATCCTATGGCTACACCTTC.

The chain couples TRBV19 to TRBJ2-1; 8 bases match TRBD1. This CDR3 comprises 14 residues. Looked up from germline, CDR1 is LNHDA and CDR2 is SQIVND (reference sequence). J gave up 7 bases and V 6 bases, and 8 bases lay outside the gene matches. DNA for the CDR3: TGTGCCAGTAGAGCGGACAGGGCTGCGAATGAGCAGTTCTTC. Its translation: CASRADRAANEQFF. The full variable domain, with the rest looked up from reference TRBV19 and TRBJ2-1, is DGGITQSPKYLFRKEGQNVTLSCEQNLNHDAMYWYRQDPGQGLRLIYYSQIVNDFQKGDIAEGYSVSREKKESFPLTVTSAQKNPTAFYLCASRADRAANEQFFGPGTRLTVL.

V is TRBV28 and J is TRBJ1-2; 11 nucleotides align to TRBD1. Germline V gives CDR1 MDHEN, CDR2 SYDVKM. The CDR3 contains 15 residues. The V and J ends lost 4 bases and 8 bases, in that order; junction bases with no gene match: 9. CDR3 loop: CASSSPRTGGDGYTF. The CDR3 coding sequence is TGTGCCAGCAGTTCCCCTCGGACAGGGGGCGACGGCTACACCTTC.

This clone was observed a single time. This chain connects TRBV19 to TRBJ1-1; D might be TRBD1 (6 bases). This CDR3 region has 14 residues. The V gene lost 4 bases and the J gene lost 7 bases, with 16 bases spanning the gap. The germline CDR1 and CDR2 sequences are LNHDA and SQIVND (reference sequence). The CDR3 reads CASSTMDRRGEAFF. The CDR3 bases are TGTGCCAGTAGTACGATGGACAGAAGAGGTGAAGCTTTCTTT. The full variable domain, its missing parts supplied by reference TRBV19 and TRBJ1-1, is DGGITQSPKYLFRKEGQNVTLSCEQNLNHDAMYWYRQDPGQGLRLIYYSQIVNDFQKGDIAEGYSVSREKKESFPLTVTSAQKNPTAFYLCASSTMDRRGEAFFGQGTRLTVV.

The DNA for the CDR3 is TGTGCCAGCTCACCTTCAACAGGGGGGTTTACTGAAGCTTTCTTT. Translated, it gives CASSPSTGGFTEAFF. The chain couples TRBV18 to TRBJ1-1; 8 positions match TRBD1. V trimming: 3 bases; J trimming: 5 bases; junction bases outside the gene matches: 8. The CDR3 has 15 amino acids. The V gene's germline CDR1 is KGHSH and CDR2 LQKENI.

The chain carries TRBV7-2 and TRBJ2-1; 8 bases are a match to TRBD2. Germline lookup yields CDR1 SGHTA and CDR2 FQGNSA. The CDR3 loop spans 14 amino acids. V trimming: 8 bases; J trimming: 7 bases; junction bases outside the gene matches: 10. For the CDR3, the DNA is TGTGCCAGCTCACCAGCGGGAGCCTGGAATGAGCAGTTCTTC. This translates into CASSPAGAWNEQFF.

A few counts support this clone. The chain recombines TRBV29-1 with TRBJ2-7, with 7 bases identical to TRBD1. V shed 7 bases, J shed 2 bases, and the junction held 8 bases outside the gene matches. This CDR3 is built from 13 residues. Germline assignment: CDR1 SQVTM and CDR2 ANQGSEA. The CDR3 region has the DNA TGCAGCGCCAGGGACAGCCAAACCTACGAGCAGTACTTC. Translation gives CSARDSQTYEQYF.

The genes are TRBV4-1 and TRBJ2-3, with 7 nucleotides matching TRBD1. Per the germline V gene, CDR1 is MGHRA and CDR2 is YSYEKL. The V and J ends lost 6 bases and 5 bases, in that order; junction bases with no gene match: 14. This CDR3 is 16 amino acids long. The CDR3 DNA reads TGCGCCAGCAGGAGGGACAGCTCCAAATCTGGAGATACGCAGTATTTT. This encodes CASRRDSSKSGDTQYF.

The CDR3 region has the DNA TGTGCCAGTGAACCTTCAAGCTCCGGGGCCAACGTCCTGACTTTC. Its protein product is CASEPSSSGANVLTF. This chain links TRBV6-5 with TRBJ2-6; D is undetermined. The ends were cut back, 9 bases at V and 4 bases at J, with 16 bases in the middle. This CDR3 is built from 15 residues. Per germline, CDR1 MNHEY and CDR2 SVGAGI.

This chain uses TRBV6-5 with TRBJ1-1; 7 nucleotides agree with TRBD1. The CDR3 spans 11 residues. V lost 7 bases, J lost 11 bases, and 7 bases stayed unmatched. The germline V gene encodes CDR1 MNHEY and CDR2 SVGAGI. CDR3 nucleotide sequence: TGTGCCAGCATTAAACAGGGGAAGGCTTTCTTT. It is translated as CASIKQGKAFF.